This TCR beta chain was captured in a study of blood T cell repertoires in COVID-19. This clone was recorded once. This CDR3 contains 13 residues. The V gene lost 7 bases and the J gene lost 5 bases, with 17 bases spanning the gap. Germline values: CDR1 SQVTM, CDR2 ANQGSEA. In the original processing: Scientists estimated how many nucleated cells there were by amplifying reference gene primers. TCRdb's copy holds only in-frame clones and misses some; the assay was immunoSEQ multiplex PCR. V and J calls plus clone size are reproduced from that table; the DNA served to infer D and trimming. In the table there are roughly 54,000 clones, around nine tenths of which are singletons.

Input material: peripheral blood. This receptor was identified in a man aged 50 to 60 with acute or convalescent COVID-19. The chain has TRBV29-1 and TRBJ2-5, with a possible D match to TRBD2 (6 bases). The CDR3 DNA follows: TGCAGCGCAGAGGGACCGACTAGGGAGACCCAGTACTTC. The encoded protein is CSAEGPTRETQYF.